The present T cell receptor beta chain was sequenced within a study of blood T cell repertoires in COVID-19. Some clones are missing from TCRdb's copy, which holds only in-frame ones; the method was immunoSEQ multiplex PCR. The sample contains around 99,000 clones, around 80% of which appear only once. CDR3 length: 16 residues. Germline V gene data show CDR1 as SGHRS and CDR2 as YFSETQ. Unmatched junction bases numbered 10, after V lost 3 bases and J lost 2 bases. The receptor's source is a human donor in a cohort sampled during active or convalescent COVID-19. The sample consisted of peripheral blood. The chain employs TRBV5-1 and TRBJ1-1, with 7 bases fitting TRBD1. The CDR3, as DNA: TGCGCCAGCAGCTCAACCTCCAGGGGGTTCAACACTGAAGCTTTCTTT. Translating gives CASSSTSRGFNTEAFF.